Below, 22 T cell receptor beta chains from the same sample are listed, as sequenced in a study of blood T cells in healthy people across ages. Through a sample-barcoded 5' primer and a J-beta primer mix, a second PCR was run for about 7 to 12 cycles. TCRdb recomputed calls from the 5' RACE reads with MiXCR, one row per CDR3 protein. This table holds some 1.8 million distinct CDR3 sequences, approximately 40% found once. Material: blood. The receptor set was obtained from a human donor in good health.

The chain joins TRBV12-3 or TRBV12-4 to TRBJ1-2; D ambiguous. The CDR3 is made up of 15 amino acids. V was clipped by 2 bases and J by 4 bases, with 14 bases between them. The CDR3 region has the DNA TGTGCCAGCAGTTTATTGTCGGGAGCTAGCTATGGCTACACCTTC. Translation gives CASSLLSGASYGYTF.

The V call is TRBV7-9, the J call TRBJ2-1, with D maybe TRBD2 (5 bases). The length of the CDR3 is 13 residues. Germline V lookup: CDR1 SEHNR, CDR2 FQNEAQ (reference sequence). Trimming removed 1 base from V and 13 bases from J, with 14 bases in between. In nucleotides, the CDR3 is TGTGCCAGCAGCTTAGTAAGTGGGGAGTATCAGTTCTTC. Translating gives CASSLVSGEYQFF.

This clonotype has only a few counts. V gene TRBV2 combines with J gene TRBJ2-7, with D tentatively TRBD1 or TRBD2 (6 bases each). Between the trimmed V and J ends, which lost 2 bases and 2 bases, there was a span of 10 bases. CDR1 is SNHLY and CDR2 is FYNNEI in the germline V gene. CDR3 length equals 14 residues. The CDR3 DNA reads TGTGCCAGCAGTGAATGGGGGGCACCCTACGAGCAGTACTTC. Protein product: CASSEWGAPYEQYF.

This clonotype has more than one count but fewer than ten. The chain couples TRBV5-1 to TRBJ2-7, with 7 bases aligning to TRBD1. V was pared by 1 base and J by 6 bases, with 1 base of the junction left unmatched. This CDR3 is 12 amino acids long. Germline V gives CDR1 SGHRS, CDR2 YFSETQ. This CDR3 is CASSLKGAEQYF. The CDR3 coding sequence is TGCGCCAGCAGCTTGAAGGGGGCCGAGCAGTACTTC.

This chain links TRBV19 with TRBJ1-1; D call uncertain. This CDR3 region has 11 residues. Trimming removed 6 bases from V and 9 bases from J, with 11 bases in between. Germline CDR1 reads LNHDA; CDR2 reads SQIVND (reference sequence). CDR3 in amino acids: CASSWEMKAFF. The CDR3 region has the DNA TGTGCCAGTAGCTGGGAAATGAAAGCTTTCTTT.

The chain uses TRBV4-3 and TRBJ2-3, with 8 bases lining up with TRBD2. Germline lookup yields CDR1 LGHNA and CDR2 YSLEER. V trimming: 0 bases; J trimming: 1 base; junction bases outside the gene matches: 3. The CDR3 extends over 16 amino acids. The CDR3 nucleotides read TGCGCCAGCAGCCAAGATGGGGGACTAGGCACAGATACGCAGTATTTT. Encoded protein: CASSQDGGLGTDTQYF.

The CDR3 DNA is TGCGCCAGCAGCCCGTATGGGGGTGGTAATCAGCCCCAGCATTTT. Translated, it gives CASSPYGGGNQPQHF. The gene calls are TRBV4-3 and TRBJ1-5, with D possibly TRBD1 on 5 matching bases. The CDR3 runs 15 residues. The V and J ends lost 4 bases and 4 bases respectively, with 14 bases between them. Germline CDR1 LGHNA, CDR2 YSLEER.

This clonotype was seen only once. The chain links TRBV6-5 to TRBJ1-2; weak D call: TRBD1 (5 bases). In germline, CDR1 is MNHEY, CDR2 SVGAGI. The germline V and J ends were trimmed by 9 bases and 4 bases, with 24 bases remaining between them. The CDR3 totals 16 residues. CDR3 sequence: CASTGAATVPPYGYTF. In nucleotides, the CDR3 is TGTGCCAGTACAGGCGCGGCTACCGTCCCGCCCTATGGCTACACCTTC.

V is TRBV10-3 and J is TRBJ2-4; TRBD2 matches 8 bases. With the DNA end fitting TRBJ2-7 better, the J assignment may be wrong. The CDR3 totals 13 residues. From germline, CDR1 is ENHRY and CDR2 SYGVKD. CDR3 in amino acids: CAIKAGEPYEQYV. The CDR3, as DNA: TGTGCCATAAAAGCGGGGGAGCCCTACGAGCAGTACGTC.

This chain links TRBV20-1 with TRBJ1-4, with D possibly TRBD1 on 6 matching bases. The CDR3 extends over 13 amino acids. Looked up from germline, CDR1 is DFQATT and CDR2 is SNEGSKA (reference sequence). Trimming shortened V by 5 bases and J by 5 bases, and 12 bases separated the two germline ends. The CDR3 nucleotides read TGCAGTGCTGACAGGAGGTGGAATGAAAAACTGTTTTTT. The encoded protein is CSADRRWNEKLFF.

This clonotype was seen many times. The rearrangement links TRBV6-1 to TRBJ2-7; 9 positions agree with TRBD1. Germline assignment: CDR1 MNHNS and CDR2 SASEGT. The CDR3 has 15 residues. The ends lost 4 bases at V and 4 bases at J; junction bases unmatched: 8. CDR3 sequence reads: CASSVSTGGMYEQYF. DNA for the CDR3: TGTGCCAGCAGTGTCTCCACAGGGGGCATGTACGAGCAGTACTTC.

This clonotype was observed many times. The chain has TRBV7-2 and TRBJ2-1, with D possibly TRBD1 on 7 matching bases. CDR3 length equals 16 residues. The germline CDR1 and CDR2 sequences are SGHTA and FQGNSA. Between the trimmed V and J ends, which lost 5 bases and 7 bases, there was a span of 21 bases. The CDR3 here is CASSPQSNRGGNEQFF. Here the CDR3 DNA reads TGTGCCAGCAGCCCCCAGTCCAACAGGGGAGGAAATGAGCAGTTCTTC.

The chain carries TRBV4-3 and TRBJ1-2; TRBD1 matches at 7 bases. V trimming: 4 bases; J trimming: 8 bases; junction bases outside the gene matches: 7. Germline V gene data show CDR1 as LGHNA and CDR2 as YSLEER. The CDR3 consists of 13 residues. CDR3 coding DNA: TGCGCCAGCAGCCCAAACCGACAGGGCGGCTACACCTTC. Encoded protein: CASSPNRQGGYTF.

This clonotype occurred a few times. CDR3 DNA sequence: TGTGCCAGCAGCTTAAGACAGGGAGATGGTGAGACCCAGTACTTC. Protein product: CASSLRQGDGETQYF. The genes are TRBV5-4 and TRBJ2-7; 7 bases line up with TRBD1. The end of the DNA is better explained by TRBJ2-5, so the J call may be wrong. Germline-derived CDR1 and CDR2 are SGHNT and YYREEE (reference sequence). The CDR3 has 15 residues.

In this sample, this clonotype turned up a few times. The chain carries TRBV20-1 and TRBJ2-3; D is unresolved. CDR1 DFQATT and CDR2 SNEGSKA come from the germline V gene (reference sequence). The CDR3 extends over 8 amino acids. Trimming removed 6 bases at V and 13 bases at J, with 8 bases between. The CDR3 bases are TGCAGTGCCAACCGGGAGTATTTT. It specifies CSANREYF.

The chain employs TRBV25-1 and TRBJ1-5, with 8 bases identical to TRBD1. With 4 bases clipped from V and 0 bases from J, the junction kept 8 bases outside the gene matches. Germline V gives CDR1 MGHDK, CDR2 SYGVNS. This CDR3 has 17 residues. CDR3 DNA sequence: TGTGCCAGCAGTGGCGGACAGGGCTCATATAGCAATCAGCCCCAGCATTTT. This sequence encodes CASSGGQGSYSNQPQHF.

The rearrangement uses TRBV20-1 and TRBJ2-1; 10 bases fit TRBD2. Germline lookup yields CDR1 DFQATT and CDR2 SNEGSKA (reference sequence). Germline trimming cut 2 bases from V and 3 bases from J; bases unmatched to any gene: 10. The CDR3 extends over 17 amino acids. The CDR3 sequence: CSARSPFSGGIYNEQFF. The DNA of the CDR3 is TGCAGTGCTAGATCCCCGTTTAGCGGGGGGATCTACAATGAGCAGTTCTTC.

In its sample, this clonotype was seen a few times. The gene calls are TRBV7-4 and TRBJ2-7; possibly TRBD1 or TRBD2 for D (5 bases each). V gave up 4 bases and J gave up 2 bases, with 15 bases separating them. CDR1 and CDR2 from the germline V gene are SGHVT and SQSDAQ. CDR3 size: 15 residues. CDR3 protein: CASSSGASIPYEQYF. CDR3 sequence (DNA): TGTGCCAGCAGCTCCGGGGCTTCCATTCCCTACGAGCAGTACTTC.

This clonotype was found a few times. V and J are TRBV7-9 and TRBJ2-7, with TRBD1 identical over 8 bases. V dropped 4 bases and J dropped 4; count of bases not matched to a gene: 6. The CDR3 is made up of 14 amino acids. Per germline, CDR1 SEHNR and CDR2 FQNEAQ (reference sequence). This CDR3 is CASSSQGAEYEQYF. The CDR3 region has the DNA TGTGCCAGCAGCTCGCAGGGGGCCGAGTACGAGCAGTACTTC.

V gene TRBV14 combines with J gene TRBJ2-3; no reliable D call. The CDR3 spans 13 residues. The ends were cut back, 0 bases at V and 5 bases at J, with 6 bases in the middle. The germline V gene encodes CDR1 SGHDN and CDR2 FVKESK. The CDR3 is CASSQDYGDTQYF. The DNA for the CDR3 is TGTGCCAGCAGCCAAGATTATGGAGATACGCAGTATTTT.

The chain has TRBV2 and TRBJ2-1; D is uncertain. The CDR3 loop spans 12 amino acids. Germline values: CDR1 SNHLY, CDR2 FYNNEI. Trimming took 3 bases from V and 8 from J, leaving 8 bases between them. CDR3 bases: TGTGCCAGCAGTGAGTCGATGGATGAGCAGTTCTTC. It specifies CASSESMDEQFF.

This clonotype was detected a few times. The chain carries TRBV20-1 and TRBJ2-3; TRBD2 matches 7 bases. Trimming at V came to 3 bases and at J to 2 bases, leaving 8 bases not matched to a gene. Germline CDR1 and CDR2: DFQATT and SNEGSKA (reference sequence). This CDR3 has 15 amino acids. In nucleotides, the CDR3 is TGCAGTGCTAGGGGGGGGTTAGGACACACAGATACGCAGTATTTT. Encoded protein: CSARGGLGHTDTQYF.